Each of the 20 T cell receptor beta chains below was sequenced from the same sample in a study of cytomegalovirus exposure and HLA in healthy donors. PCR employed 60 Vbeta and 13 Jbeta primers. The assay was immunoSEQ multiplex PCR, and TCRdb's table has in-frame clones only and misses some. This repertoire includes over 100,000 clones. Material for sequencing was PBMCs. These receptors came from a man aged 25 to 45 in good health and CMV-seronegative.

The chain combines TRBV29-1 with TRBJ1-1; D might be TRBD1 (5 bases). The germline V and J ends were trimmed by 5 bases and 1 base, with 8 bases remaining between them. The CDR3 totals 12 residues. The germline CDR1 and CDR2 sequences are SQVTM and ANQGSEA. CDR3 DNA: TGCAGCGTTTTACAGGAGAACACTGAAGCTTTCTTT. Protein: CSVLQENTEAFF.

The rearrangement uses TRBV9 and TRBJ2-3; 8 bases line up with TRBD2. This CDR3 is 16 amino acids long. J lost 6 bases, V lost 0 bases, and 9 bases had no gene match. CDR1 is SGDLS and CDR2 is YYNGEE in the germline V gene. Here the CDR3 DNA reads TGTGCCAGCAGCGTAGGTAGGGGACTAGTCGCGGATACGCAGTATTTT. This gives the protein CASSVGRGLVADTQYF.

V is TRBV27 and J is TRBJ2-3; D perhaps matches TRBD2 (6 bases). This CDR3 region has 16 residues. V dropped 2 bases and J dropped 2 bases, with 14 bases sitting between them. CDR1 is MNHEY, CDR2 SMNVEV, per germline (reference sequence). CDR3 loop: CASSLAGKYYTDTQYF. As DNA, the CDR3 is TGTGCCAGCAGTTTAGCGGGGAAGTACTACACAGATACGCAGTATTTT.

This chain links TRBV28 with TRBJ2-2; 8 bases line up with TRBD1. With V trimmed by 3 bases and J by 8 bases, 2 bases remained unmatched. This CDR3 has 13 amino acids. The germline CDR1 and CDR2 sequences are MDHEN and SYDVKM. CDR3 bases: TGTGCCAGCAGTTTCCAGGGGGCAGGGGAGCTGTTTTTT. It yields the protein CASSFQGAGELFF.

The chain employs TRBV7-9 and TRBJ2-5; 9 bases are a match to TRBD1. CDR1 and CDR2 from the germline V gene are SEHNR and FQNEAQ (reference sequence). After removal of 3 bases from V and 4 bases from J, the junction contained 3 bases not matched to a gene. CDR3 length equals 14 residues. In nucleotides, the CDR3 is TGTGCCAGCAGCTTGGGACAGGGAGTAGAGACCCAGTACTTC. Amino acids: CASSLGQGVETQYF.

V gene TRBV27 combines with J gene TRBJ2-6; TRBD1 aligns across 9 bases. CDR3 size: 17 residues. Germline V gene data show CDR1 as MNHEY and CDR2 as SMNVEV (reference sequence). The ends lost 5 bases at V and 0 bases at J; junction bases unmatched: 5. CDR3 loop: CASSPGTGNSGANVLTF. For the CDR3, the DNA is TGTGCCAGCAGTCCCGGGACAGGGAACTCTGGGGCCAACGTCCTGACTTTC.

This chain joins TRBV4-3 and TRBJ1-2; possibly TRBD1 for D (6 bases). There are 16 residues in the CDR3. CDR1 and CDR2 (germline): LGHNA, YSLEER. Trimming removed 0 bases from V and 4 bases from J, with 15 bases in between. CDR3 bases: TGCGCCAGCAGCCAAGATTTGGCAGGGGCTATCTATGGCTACACCTTC. It encodes CASSQDLAGAIYGYTF.

The rearrangement joins TRBV5-6 to TRBJ1-5, with 11 bases identical to TRBD1. In germline, CDR1 is SGHDT, CDR2 YYEEEE. The CDR3 consists of 17 residues. With 4 bases clipped from V and 6 bases from J, the junction kept 12 bases outside the gene matches. CDR3 DNA sequence: TGTGCCAGCAGCCCCGGACAGGGGGCGCGAGTTGGTCAGCCCCAGCATTTT. It specifies CASSPGQGARVGQPQHF.

This chain joins TRBV27 and TRBJ1-1, with a tentative D call TRBD1 (5 bases). V lost 5 bases to trimming and J lost 4 bases, with 11 bases between them. The CDR3 totals 13 residues. Germline V lookup: CDR1 MNHEY, CDR2 SMNVEV (reference sequence). CDR3 in DNA: TGTGCCAGCAGTACATGGACATTCACTGAAGCTTTCTTT. Amino acid sequence: CASSTWTFTEAFF.

This sequence joins TRBV19 and TRBJ1-5; unclear D gene. CDR3 size: 13 residues. The germline gives CDR1 LNHDA, CDR2 SQIVND (reference sequence). V shed 5 bases and J shed 4 bases, with 9 bases lying between them. The CDR3 sequence is CASSSILNQPQHF. As DNA, the CDR3 is TGTGCCAGTAGTTCTATTTTAAATCAGCCCCAGCATTTT.

The rearrangement links TRBV5-1 to TRBJ2-1, with D possibly matching TRBD1 (5 bases). This CDR3 spans 15 amino acids. V dropped 1 base and J dropped 4 bases, with 12 bases sitting between them. Germline CDR1 reads SGHRS; CDR2 reads YFSETQ. The CDR3 DNA reads as TGCGCCAGCAGCTTGCAGGGTGTATCTTACAATGAGCAGTTCTTC. It encodes CASSLQGVSYNEQFF.

This chain links TRBV6-6 with TRBJ1-3; a weak D match, TRBD1 (6 bases). The germline V gene encodes CDR1 MNHNY and CDR2 SVGAGI (reference sequence). With 5 bases removed from V and 2 bases from J, the gap between germline ends came to 10 bases. The CDR3 extends over 14 amino acids. The CDR3 is CASSAGGPGNTIYF. In DNA form, the CDR3 reads TGTGCCAGCAGTGCGGGGGGGCCTGGAAACACCATATATTTT.

The chain couples TRBV5-4 to TRBJ1-2; 7 bases match TRBD1. This CDR3 has 13 amino acids. V lost 0 bases, J lost 11 bases, and 7 bases stayed unmatched. Germline assignment: CDR1 SGHNT and CDR2 YYREEE (reference sequence). CDR3 nucleotide sequence: TGTGCCAGCAGCTTGGAGGTGGCAGGGGGTTACACCTTC. This codes for CASSLEVAGGYTF.

The V gene is TRBV6-1, the J gene TRBJ2-7, with 9 bases matching TRBD1. The CDR3 length is 14 residues. V was pared by 5 bases and J by 3 bases, with 5 bases of the junction left unmatched. Germline loops: CDR1 MNHNS, CDR2 SASEGT. Here the CDR3 reads CASSTGGSVYEQYF. The CDR3 bases are TGTGCCAGCAGTACAGGGGGCTCAGTCTACGAGCAGTACTTC.

The V call is TRBV6-6, the J call TRBJ1-4, with D possibly matching TRBD1 (5 bases). V lost 6 bases, J lost 7 bases, and 15 bases lay in between. Germline V gene data show CDR1 as MNHNY and CDR2 as SVGAGI (reference sequence). There are 14 residues in the CDR3. CDR3 bases: TGTGCCAGCAGGGTCTCCCTACAGGCTGAAAAACTGTTTTTT. Translation: CASRVSLQAEKLFF.

This sequence joins TRBV10-3 and TRBJ2-7; 7 positions match TRBD2. This CDR3 is 14 amino acids long. CDR1 is ENHRY, CDR2 SYGVKD, per germline. Germline trimming cut 4 bases from V and 0 bases from J; bases unmatched to any gene: 3. CDR3 in DNA: TGTGCCATCAGTGCAGCGGGGAGCTCCTACGAGCAGTACTTC. Protein product: CAISAAGSSYEQYF.

The chain couples TRBV6-4 to TRBJ1-2; D possibly corresponds to TRBD1 (6 bases). Germline CDR1 and CDR2: MRHNA and SNTAGT. V dropped 3 bases and J dropped 1 base, with 6 bases sitting between them. The CDR3 is made up of 13 amino acids. The CDR3 bases are TGTGCCAGCAGTGAACAGGGTAACTATGGCTACACCTTC. Its translation: CASSEQGNYGYTF.

The V call is TRBV19, the J call TRBJ2-3, with 11 nucleotides matching TRBD2. This CDR3 is 15 amino acids long. The trim removed 9 bases at V and 1 base at J, leaving 6 bases unmatched. The V gene's germline CDR1 is LNHDA and CDR2 SQIVND (reference sequence). CDR3 nucleotides: TGTGCCAGCCGGATAGCGGGGGGGCGCACAGATACGCAGTATTTT. Amino acid sequence: CASRIAGGRTDTQYF.

The gene calls are TRBV28 and TRBJ2-3; TRBD2 agrees at 7 bases. Trimming took 5 bases from V and 4 from J; bases not matched to a gene: 9. This CDR3 has 15 amino acids. Germline CDR1 and CDR2: MDHEN and SYDVKM. The CDR3 loop is CASSASLGGADTQYF. The CDR3 DNA reads as TGTGCCAGCAGTGCCTCGTTGGGGGGGGCAGATACGCAGTATTTT.

V is TRBV14 and J is TRBJ1-2; D may be TRBD1 (5 bases). Germline V gene lookup returns CDR1 SGHDN and CDR2 FVKESK. Trimming stripped 5 bases from V and 8 bases from J, with 18 bases between. This CDR3 comprises 14 residues. In nucleotides, the CDR3 is TGTGCCAGCAGCTATACCTCGGGGGGAACGGGCTACACCTTC. Amino acid sequence: CASSYTSGGTGYTF. Based on the CDR3 plus reference TRBV14 and TRBJ1-2, the full variable domain is EAGVTQFPSHSVIEKGQTVTLRCDPISGHDNLYWYRRVMGKEIKFLLHFVKESKQDESGMPNNRFLAERTGGTYSTLKVQPAELEDSGVYFCASSYTSGGTGYTFGSGTRLTVV.